The rows below give T cell receptor beta chains drawn from one sample of a study of T-cell reconstitution after alpha-beta-depleted transplantation in children. TCRdb ran MiXCR on the PCR reads and lists one entry per CDR3 protein. The sample has about 230,000 distinct CDR3 sequences, approximately 9.8% seen once; the top ten hold about 5.4%. The input for sequencing was PBMCs from the stem cell graft donor, taken from the stem cell graft. The receptors shown here come from a human donor who donated a stem cell graft to a child with SCID. The CDR3 runs from the conserved cysteine through the conserved F or W. Each record gives: J gene, D gene, clone size, V gene, CDR3 protein, CDR3 DNA. The D gene is left open where the match is weak. A row's size may be missing; if present it is once, few, many or a size class.

TRBJ2-2,TRBD2,few,TRBV7-7,CASSPASGGITGELFF,TGTGCCAGCAGCCCCGCTAGCGGGGGGATCACCGGGGAGCTGTTTTTT
TRBJ1-2,NA,many,TRBV5-1,CASSFIAGYGYTF,TGCGCCAGCAGCTTTATTGCGGGCTATGGCTACACCTTC
TRBJ2-7,NA,NA,TRBV5-1,CASSLGTAGPYEQYF,TGCGCCAGCAGCTTGGGGACAGCAGGACCCTACGAGCAGTACTTC
TRBJ1-2,NA,many,TRBV7-9,CASSQGTGTFYGYTF,TGTGCCAGCAGCCAGGGGACGGGAACCTTCTATGGCTACACCTTC
TRBJ2-1,NA,NA,TRBV19,CASSTQQGDINDQFF,TGTGCCAGTAGTACCCAACAGGGAGACATCAATGATCAGTTCTTC
TRBJ1-2,NA,many,TRBV5-1,CASSLESPNYGYTF,TGCGCCAGCAGCTTGGAGTCGCCTAACTATGGCTACACCTTC
TRBJ2-6,NA,many,TRBV30,CAWSVPGVSGANVLTF,TGTGCCTGGAGTGTACCAGGGGTTTCCGGGGCCAACGTCCTGACTTTC
TRBJ1-2,NA,many,TRBV6-5,CASSLPLTGKNYGYTF,TGTGCCAGCAGTTTACCCTTGACGGGCAAGAACTATGGCTACACCTTC
TRBJ2-3,TRBD2,many,TRBV7-2,CASSPRLAPDTQYF,TGTGCCAGCAGCCCTCGACTAGCTCCCGATACGCAGTATTTT
TRBJ2-3,NA,many,TRBV25-1,CASSERMWTEGTDTQYF,TGTGCCAGCAGTGAACGTATGTGGACAGAGGGCACAGATACGCAGTATTTT
TRBJ2-1,NA,many,TRBV2,CASSEWTVSYNEQFF,TGTGCCAGCAGTGAGTGGACGGTTTCCTACAATGAGCAGTTCTTC
TRBJ1-1,NA,many,TRBV6-1,CASSETGNTEAFF,TGTGCCAGCAGTGAAACCGGGAACACTGAAGCTTTCTTT
TRBJ1-4,NA,many,TRBV5-1,CASSRRGEEDEKLFF,TGCGCCAGCAGCCGACGCGGTGAGGAGGATGAAAAACTGTTTTTT
TRBJ2-7,NA,many,TRBV7-2,CASSQGTYEQYF,TGTGCCAGCAGCCAGGGGACCTACGAGCAGTACTTC
TRBJ1-2,NA,many,TRBV10-3,CAISEASSGRGSGYTF,TGTGCCATCAGTGAAGCGTCTTCAGGGAGGGGAAGTGGCTACACCTTC
TRBJ1-2,NA,NA,TRBV29-1,CSVPSSYGYTF,TGCAGCGTTCCCAGTAGTTATGGCTACACCTTC
TRBJ1-1,NA,once,TRBV6-6,CASSYSQITEAFF,TGTGCCAGCAGTTACAGTCAGATCACCGAAGCTTTCTTT
TRBJ1-5,NA,many,TRBV20-1,CSARVRGLPQPQHF,TGCAGTGCTAGAGTCCGGGGTCTGCCTCAGCCCCAGCATTTT
TRBJ2-1,TRBD2,many,TRBV4-1,CASRSPSSGIHNEQFF,TGCGCCAGCAGGTCCCCTAGTAGCGGGATTCACAATGAGCAGTTCTTC
TRBJ2-2,NA,many,TRBV21-1,CASSKEVQGNTGELFF,TGTGCCAGCAGCAAAGAGGTTCAGGGAAATACCGGGGAGCTGTTTTTT